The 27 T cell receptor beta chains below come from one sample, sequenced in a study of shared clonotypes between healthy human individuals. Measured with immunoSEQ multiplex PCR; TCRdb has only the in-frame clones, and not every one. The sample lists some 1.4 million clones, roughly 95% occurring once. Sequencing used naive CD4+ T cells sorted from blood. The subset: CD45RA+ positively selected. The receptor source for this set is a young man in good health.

CDR3 amino acids: CAIRGIAPNEQFF. DNA of the CDR3: TGTGCCATCAGGGGGATCGCGCCCAATGAGCAGTTCTTC. The chain uses TRBV10-3 and TRBJ2-1; D call uncertain. Germline V gives CDR1 ENHRY, CDR2 SYGVKD. V was trimmed by 6 bases and J by 6 bases, leaving 12 bases between them. The CDR3 consists of 13 residues.

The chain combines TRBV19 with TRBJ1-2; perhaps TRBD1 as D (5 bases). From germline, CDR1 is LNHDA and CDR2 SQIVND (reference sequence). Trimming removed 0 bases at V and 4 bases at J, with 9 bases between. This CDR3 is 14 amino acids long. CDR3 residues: CASSIEKGSYGYTF. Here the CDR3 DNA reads TGTGCCAGTAGTATAGAAAAGGGGAGCTATGGCTACACCTTC.

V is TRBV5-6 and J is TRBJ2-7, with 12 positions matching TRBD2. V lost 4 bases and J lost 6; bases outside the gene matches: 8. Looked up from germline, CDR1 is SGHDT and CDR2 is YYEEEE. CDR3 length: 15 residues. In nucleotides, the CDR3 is TGTGCCAGCAGCCGTCGACTAGCGGGAGTCTCCGAGCAGTACTTC. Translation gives CASSRRLAGVSEQYF.

CDR3 DNA: TGTGCCAGCAGTTCCCGGACAGGGGTCAGCTACCTAAATCAGCCCCAGCATTTT. Amino acid sequence: CASSSRTGVSYLNQPQHF. V is TRBV27 and J is TRBJ1-5; 9 bases agree with TRBD1. This CDR3 contains 18 residues. The ends lost 4 bases at V and 4 bases at J; junction bases unmatched: 14. The germline V gene encodes CDR1 MNHEY and CDR2 SMNVEV (reference sequence).

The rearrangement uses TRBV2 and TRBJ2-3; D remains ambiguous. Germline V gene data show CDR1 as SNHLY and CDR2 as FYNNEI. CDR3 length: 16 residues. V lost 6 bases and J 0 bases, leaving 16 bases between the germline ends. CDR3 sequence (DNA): TGTGCCAGCAGGGATATATTCAGCGCTAGCACAGATACGCAGTATTTT. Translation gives CASRDIFSASTDTQYF.

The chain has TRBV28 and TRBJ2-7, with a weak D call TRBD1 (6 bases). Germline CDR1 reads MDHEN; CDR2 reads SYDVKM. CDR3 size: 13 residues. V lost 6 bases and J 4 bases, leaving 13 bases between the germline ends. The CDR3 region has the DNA TGTGCCAGCAGGCCCGACAGGAGGTACGAGCAGTACTTC. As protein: CASRPDRRYEQYF.

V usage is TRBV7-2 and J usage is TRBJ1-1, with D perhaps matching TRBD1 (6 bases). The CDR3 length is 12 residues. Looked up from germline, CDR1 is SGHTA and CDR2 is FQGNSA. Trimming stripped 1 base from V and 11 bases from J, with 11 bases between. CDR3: CASSLEGQIAFF. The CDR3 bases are TGTGCCAGCAGCTTAGAAGGACAGATTGCTTTCTTT. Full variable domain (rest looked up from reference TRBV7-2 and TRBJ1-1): GAGVSQSPSNKVTEKGKDVELRCDPISGHTALYWYRQSLGQGLEFLIYFQGNSAPDKSGLPSDRFSAERTGGSVSTLTIQRTQQEDSAVYLCASSLEGQIAFFGQGTRLTVV.

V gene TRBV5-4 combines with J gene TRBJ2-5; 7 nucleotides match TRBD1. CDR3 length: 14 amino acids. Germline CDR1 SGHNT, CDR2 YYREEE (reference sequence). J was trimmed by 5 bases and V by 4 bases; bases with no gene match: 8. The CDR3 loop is CASSLQGVAETQYF. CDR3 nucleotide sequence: TGTGCCAGCAGCCTCCAGGGGGTAGCGGAGACCCAGTACTTC.

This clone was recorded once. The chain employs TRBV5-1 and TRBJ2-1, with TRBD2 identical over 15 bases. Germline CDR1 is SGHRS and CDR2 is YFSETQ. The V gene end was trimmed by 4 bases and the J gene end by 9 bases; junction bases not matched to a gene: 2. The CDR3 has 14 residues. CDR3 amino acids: CASSRGLAGGEQFF. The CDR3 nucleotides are TGCGCCAGCAGCCGGGGACTAGCGGGAGGTGAGCAGTTCTTC. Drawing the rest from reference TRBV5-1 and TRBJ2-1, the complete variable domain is KAGVTQTPRYLIKTRGQQVTLSCSPISGHRSVSWYQQTPGQGLQFLFEYFSETQRNKGNFPGRFSGRQFSNSRSEMNVSTLELGDSALYLCASSRGLAGGEQFFGPGTRLTVL.

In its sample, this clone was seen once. The chain's CDR3 is CASSPSGQRNYGYTF. The CDR3 nucleotides are TGTGCCAGCAGTCCGTCGGGACAGCGAAACTATGGCTACACCTTC. This chain connects TRBV5-4 to TRBJ1-2; 7 positions match TRBD1. V trimming: 5 bases; J trimming: 2 bases; junction bases outside the gene matches: 9. Looked up from germline, CDR1 is SGHNT and CDR2 is YYREEE (reference sequence). The CDR3 has 15 residues.

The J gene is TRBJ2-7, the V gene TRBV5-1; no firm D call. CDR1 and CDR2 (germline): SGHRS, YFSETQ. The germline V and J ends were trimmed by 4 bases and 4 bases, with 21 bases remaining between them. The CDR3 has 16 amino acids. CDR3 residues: CASSMVPGLSSYEQYF. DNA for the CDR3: TGCGCCAGCAGCATGGTCCCCGGGTTGAGCTCTTACGAGCAGTACTTC.

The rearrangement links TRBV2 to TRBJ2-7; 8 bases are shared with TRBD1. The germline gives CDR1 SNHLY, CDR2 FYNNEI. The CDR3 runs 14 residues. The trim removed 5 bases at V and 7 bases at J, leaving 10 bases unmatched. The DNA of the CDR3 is TGTGCCAGCAGTCCCCGGACAGGGTCCGGTGAGCAGTACTTC. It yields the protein CASSPRTGSGEQYF.

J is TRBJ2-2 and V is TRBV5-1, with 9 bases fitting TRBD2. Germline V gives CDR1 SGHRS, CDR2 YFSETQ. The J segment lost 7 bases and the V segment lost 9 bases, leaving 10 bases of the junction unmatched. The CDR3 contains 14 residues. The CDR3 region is CATQTSGHVGELFF. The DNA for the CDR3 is TGCGCCACCCAGACTAGCGGACATGTCGGGGAGCTGTTTTTT.

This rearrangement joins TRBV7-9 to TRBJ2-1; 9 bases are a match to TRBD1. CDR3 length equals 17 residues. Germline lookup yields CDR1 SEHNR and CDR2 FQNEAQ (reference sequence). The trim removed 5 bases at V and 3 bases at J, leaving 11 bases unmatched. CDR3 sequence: CASSTLEGTGNYNEQFF. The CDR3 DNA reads TGTGCCAGCAGCACGTTGGAGGGGACAGGGAACTACAATGAGCAGTTCTTC. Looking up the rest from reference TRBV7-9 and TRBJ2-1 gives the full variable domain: DTGVSQNPRHKITKRGQNVTFRCDPISEHNRLYWYRQTLGQGPEFLTYFQNEAQLEKSRLLSDRFSAERPKGSFSTLEIQRTEQGDSAMYLCASSTLEGTGNYNEQFFGPGTRLTVL.

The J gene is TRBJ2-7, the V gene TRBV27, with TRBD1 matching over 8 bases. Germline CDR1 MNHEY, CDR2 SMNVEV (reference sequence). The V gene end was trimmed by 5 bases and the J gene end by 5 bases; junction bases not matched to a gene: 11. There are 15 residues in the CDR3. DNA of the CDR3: TGTGCCAGCAGTCCCTCGGACAGGGATTCAAACGAGCAGTACTTC. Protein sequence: CASSPSDRDSNEQYF.

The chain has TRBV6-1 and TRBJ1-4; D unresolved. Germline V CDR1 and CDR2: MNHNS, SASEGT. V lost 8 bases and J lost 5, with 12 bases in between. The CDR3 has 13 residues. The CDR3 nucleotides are TGTGCCAGCGCCGCCGGGCCCAATGAAAAACTGTTTTTT. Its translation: CASAAGPNEKLFF.

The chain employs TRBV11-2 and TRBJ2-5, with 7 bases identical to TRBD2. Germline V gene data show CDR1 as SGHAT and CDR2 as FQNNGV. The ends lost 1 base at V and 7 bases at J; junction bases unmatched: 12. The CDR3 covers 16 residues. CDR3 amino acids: CASSLVVAGDYGTQYF. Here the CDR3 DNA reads TGTGCCAGCAGCTTAGTAGTCGCGGGAGATTACGGGACCCAGTACTTC.

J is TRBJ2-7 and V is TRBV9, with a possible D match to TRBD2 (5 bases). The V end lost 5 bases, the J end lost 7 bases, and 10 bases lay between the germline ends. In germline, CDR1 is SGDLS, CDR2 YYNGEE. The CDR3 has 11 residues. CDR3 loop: CASSRTGEQYF. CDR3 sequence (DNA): TGTGCCAGCAGTAGAACGGGGGAGCAGTACTTC.

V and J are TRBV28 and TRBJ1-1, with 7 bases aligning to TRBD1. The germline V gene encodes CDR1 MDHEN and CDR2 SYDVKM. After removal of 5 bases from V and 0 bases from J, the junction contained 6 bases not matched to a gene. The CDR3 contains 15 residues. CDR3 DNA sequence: TGTGCCAGCAGTGAATGGACAGGAGTGAACACTGAAGCTTTCTTT. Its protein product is CASSEWTGVNTEAFF.

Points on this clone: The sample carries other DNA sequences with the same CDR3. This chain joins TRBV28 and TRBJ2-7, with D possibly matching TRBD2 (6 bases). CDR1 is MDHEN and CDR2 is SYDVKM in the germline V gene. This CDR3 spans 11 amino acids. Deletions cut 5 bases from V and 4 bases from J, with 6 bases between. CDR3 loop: CASSGRYEQYF. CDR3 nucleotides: TGTGCCAGCAGTGGGAGGTACGAGCAGTACTTC.

The CDR3 DNA is TGTGCCAGCAGTTCCAGGGAATTTTGGCCCCAGCATTTT. Translating it yields CASSSREFWPQHF. This chain links TRBV28 with TRBJ1-5, with a weak D call TRBD1 (5 bases). The CDR3 has 13 residues. Germline V gene data show CDR1 as MDHEN and CDR2 as SYDVKM. The V and J ends lost 4 bases and 9 bases respectively, with 13 bases between them.

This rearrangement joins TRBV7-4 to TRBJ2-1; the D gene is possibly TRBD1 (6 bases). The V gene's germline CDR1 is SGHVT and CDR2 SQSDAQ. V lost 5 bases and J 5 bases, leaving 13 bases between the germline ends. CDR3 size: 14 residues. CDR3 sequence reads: CASSLGTHNNEQFF. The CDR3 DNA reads TGTGCCAGCAGCCTGGGGACACATAACAATGAGCAGTTCTTC.

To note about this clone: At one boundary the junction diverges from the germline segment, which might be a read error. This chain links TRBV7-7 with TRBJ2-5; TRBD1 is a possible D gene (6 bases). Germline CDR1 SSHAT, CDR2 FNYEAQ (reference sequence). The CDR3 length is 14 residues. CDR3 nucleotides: TGTGCTAGCAGCCCCACAGGGTTCCAAGAGACCCAGTACTTC. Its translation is CASSPTGFQETQYF. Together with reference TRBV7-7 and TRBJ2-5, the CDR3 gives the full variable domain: GAGVSQSPRYKVTKRGQDVTLRCDPISSHATLYWYQQALGQGPEFLTYFNYEAQPDKSGLPSDRFSAERPEGSISTLTIQRTEQRDSAMYRCASSPTGFQETQYFGPGTRLLVL.

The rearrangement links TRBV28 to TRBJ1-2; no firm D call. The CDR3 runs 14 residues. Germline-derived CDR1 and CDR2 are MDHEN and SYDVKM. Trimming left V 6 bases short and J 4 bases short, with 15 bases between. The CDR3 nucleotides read TGTGCCAGCAGGACCCAGACGAGGCTCTATGGCTACACCTTC. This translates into CASRTQTRLYGYTF.

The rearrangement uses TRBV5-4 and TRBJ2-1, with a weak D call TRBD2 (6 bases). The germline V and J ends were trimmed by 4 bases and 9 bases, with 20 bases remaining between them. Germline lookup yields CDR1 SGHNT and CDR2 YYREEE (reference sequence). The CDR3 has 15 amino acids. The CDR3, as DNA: TGTGCCAGCAGCCCCGCGGGATGGGGCTGGGGTGAGCAGTTCTTC. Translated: CASSPAGWGWGEQFF. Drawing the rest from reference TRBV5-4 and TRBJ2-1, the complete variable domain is ETGVTQSPTHLIKTRGQQVTLRCSSQSGHNTVSWYQQALGQGPQFIFQYYREEENGRGNFPPRFSGLQFPNYSSELNVNALELDDSALYLCASSPAGWGWGEQFFGPGTRLTVL.

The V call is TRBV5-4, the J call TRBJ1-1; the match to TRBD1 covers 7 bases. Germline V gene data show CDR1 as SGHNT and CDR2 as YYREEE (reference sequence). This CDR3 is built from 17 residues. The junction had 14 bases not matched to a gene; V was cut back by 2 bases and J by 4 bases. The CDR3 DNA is TGTGCCAGCAGCTTTCGGGGATTGAGGCAGGGGGTCACTGAAGCTTTCTTT. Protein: CASSFRGLRQGVTEAFF.

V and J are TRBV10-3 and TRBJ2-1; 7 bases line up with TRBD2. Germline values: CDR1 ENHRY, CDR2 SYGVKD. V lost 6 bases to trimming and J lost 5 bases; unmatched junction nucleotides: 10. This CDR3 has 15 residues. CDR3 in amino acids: CAISPLGTNNNEQFF. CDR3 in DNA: TGTGCCATCAGCCCCCTTGGGACTAACAACAATGAGCAGTTCTTC.